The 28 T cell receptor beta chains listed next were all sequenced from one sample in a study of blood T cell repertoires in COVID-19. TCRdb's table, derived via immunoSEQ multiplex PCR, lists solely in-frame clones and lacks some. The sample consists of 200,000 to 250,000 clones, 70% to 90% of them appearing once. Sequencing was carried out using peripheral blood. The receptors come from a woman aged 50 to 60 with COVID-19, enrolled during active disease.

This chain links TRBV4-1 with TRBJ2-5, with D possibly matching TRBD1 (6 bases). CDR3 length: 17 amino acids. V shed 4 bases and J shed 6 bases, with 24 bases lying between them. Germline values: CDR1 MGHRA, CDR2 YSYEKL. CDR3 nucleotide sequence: TGCGCCAGCAGCCTACTATTGGGGGAAGGGGACAAGAAGACCCAGTACTTC. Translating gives CASSLLLGEGDKKTQYF.

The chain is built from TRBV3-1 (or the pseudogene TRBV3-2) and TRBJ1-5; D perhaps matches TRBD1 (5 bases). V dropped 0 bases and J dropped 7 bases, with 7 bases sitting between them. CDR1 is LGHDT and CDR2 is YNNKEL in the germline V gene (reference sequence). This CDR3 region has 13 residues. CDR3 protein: CASSQDGAQPQHF. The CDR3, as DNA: TGTGCCAGCAGCCAAGATGGGGCCCAGCCCCAGCATTTT.

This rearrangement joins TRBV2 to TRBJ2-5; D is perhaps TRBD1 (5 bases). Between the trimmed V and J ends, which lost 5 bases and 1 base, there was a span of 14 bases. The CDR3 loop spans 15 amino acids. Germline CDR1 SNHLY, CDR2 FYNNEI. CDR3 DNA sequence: TGTGCCAGCAGTCAGGCTAGGGGTGGCCAAGAGACCCAGTACTTC. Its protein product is CASSQARGGQETQYF. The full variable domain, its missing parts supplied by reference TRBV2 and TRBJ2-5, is EPEVTQTPSHQVTQMGQEVILRCVPISNHLYFYWYRQILGQKVEFLVSFYNNEISEKSEIFDDQFSVERPDGSNFTLKIRSTKLEDSAMYFCASSQARGGQETQYFGPGTRLLVL.

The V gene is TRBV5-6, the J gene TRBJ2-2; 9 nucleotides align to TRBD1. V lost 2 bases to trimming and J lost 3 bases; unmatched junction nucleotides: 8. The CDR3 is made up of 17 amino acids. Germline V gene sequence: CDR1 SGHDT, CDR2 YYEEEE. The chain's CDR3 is CASSFSWTGEDTGELFF. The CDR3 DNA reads TGTGCCAGCAGCTTTTCGTGGACAGGGGAGGACACCGGGGAGCTGTTTTTT.

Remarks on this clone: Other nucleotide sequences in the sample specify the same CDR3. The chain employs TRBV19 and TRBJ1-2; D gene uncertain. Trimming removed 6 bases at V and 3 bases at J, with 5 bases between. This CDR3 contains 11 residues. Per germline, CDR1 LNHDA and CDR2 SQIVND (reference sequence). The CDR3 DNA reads TGTGCCAGTAGAGGAGACTATGGCTACACCTTC. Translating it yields CASRGDYGYTF.

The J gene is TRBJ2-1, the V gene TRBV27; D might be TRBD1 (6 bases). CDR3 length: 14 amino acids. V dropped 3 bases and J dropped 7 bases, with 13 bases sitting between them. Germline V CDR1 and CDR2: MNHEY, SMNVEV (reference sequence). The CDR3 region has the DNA TGTGCCAGCAGTTTTTTGCAGGGGAAGAATGAGCAGTTCTTC. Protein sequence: CASSFLQGKNEQFF.

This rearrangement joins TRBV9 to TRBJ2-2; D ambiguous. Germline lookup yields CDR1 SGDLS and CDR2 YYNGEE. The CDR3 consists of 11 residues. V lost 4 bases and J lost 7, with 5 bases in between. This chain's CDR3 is CASSRGGELFF. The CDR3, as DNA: TGTGCCAGCAGCAGAGGCGGGGAGCTGTTTTTT. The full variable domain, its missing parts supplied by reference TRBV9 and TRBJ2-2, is DSGVTQTPKHLITATGQRVTLRCSPRSGDLSVYWYQQSLDQGLQFLIQYYNGEERAKGNILERFSAQQFPDLHSELNLSSLELGDSALYFCASSRGGELFFGEGSRLTVL.

The CDR3 region has the DNA TGTGCCAGCAGCCCTGAGGGTTTCCCCTTCGGTGGCTACACCTTC. Its protein product is CASSPEGFPFGGYTF. V usage is TRBV7-2 and J usage is TRBJ1-2; unclear D gene. The V gene lost 5 bases and the J gene lost 7 bases, with 20 bases spanning the gap. CDR1 SGHTA and CDR2 FQGNSA come from the germline V gene. This CDR3 region has 15 residues.

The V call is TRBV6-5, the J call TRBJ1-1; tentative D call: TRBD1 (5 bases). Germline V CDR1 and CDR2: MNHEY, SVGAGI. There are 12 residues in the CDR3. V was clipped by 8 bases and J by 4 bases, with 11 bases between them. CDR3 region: CASHTGGTEAFF. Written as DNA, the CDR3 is TGTGCCAGCCATACGGGGGGCACTGAAGCTTTCTTT.

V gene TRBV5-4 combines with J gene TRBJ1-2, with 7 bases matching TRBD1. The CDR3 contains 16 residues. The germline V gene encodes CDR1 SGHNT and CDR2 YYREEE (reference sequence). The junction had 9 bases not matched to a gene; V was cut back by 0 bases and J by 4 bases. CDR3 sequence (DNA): TGTGCCAGCAGCTTGGAGAGGGGGCCATACCCCTATGGCTACACCTTC. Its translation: CASSLERGPYPYGYTF.

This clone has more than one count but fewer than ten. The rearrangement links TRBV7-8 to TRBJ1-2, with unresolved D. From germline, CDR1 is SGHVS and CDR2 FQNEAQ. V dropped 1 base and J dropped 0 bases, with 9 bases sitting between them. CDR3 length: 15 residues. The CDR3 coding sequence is TGTGCCAGCAGCTTAGGGCAGGTTGCTAACTATGGCTACACCTTC. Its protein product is CASSLGQVANYGYTF.

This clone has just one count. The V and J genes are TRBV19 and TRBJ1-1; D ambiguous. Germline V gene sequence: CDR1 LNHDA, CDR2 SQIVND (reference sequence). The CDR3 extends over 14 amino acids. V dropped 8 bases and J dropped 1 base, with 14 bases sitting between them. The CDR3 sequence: CASSQFTRNTEAFF. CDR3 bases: TGTGCCAGTTCACAGTTCACGAGGAACACTGAAGCTTTCTTT.

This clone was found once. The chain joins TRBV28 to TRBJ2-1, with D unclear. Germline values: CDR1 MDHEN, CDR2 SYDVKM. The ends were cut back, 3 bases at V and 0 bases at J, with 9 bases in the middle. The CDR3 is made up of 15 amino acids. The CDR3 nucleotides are TGTGCCAGCAGTTTTATGGGCAGCTCCTACAATGAGCAGTTCTTC. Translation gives CASSFMGSSYNEQFF.

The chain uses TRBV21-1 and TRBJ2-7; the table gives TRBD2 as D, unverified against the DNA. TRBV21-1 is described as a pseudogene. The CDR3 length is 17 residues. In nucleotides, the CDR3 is TGTGCCAGCAGCAAAGGTTATTTTGGTTATAGGGTTTGCGAGGGGTACGTC. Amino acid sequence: CASSKGYFGYRVCEGYV.

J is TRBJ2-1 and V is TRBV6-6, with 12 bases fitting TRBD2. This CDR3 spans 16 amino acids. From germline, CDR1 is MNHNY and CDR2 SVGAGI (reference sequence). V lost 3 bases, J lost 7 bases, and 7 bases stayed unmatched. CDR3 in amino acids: CASSYSSGGAVNEQFF. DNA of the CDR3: TGTGCCAGCAGTTATTCTAGCGGGGGGGCCGTTAATGAGCAGTTCTTC.

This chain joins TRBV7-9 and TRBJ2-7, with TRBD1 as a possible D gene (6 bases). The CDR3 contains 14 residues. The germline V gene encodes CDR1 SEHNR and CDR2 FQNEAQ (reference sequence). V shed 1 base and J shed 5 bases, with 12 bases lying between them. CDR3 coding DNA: TGTGCCAGCAGCTTAGTAGGCAGGGACAACGAGCAGTACTTC. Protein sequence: CASSLVGRDNEQYF.

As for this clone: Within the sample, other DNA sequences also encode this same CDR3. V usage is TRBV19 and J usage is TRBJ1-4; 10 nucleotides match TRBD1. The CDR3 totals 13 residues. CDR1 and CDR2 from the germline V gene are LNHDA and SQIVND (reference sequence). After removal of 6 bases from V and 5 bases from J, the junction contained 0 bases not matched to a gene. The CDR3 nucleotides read TGTGCCAGTAGGGACAGGGGGAATGAAAAACTGTTTTTT. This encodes CASRDRGNEKLFF.

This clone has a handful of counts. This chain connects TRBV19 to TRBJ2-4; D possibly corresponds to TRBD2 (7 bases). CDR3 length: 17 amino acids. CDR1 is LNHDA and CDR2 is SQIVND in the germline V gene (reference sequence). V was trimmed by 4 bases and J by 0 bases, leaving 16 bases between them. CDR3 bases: TGTGCCAGTAGTAGAGACGCGGGGGCCCTAGCCAAAAACATTCAGTACTTC. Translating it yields CASSRDAGALAKNIQYF.

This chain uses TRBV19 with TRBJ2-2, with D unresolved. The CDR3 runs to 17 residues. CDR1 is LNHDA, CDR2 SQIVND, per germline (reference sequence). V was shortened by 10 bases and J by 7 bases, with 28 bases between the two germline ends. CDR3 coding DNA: TGTGCCACCATAACCCCGTTCAGCGTCGGGTATGGCGGGGAGCTGTTTTTT. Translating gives CATITPFSVGYGGELFF.

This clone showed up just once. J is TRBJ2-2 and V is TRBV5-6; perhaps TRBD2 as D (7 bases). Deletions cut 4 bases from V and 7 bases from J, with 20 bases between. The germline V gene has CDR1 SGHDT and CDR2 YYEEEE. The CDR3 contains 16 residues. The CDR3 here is CASSPLGGGPVGELFF. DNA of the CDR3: TGTGCCAGCAGCCCCTTAGGGGGGGGGCCCGTCGGGGAGCTGTTTTTT.

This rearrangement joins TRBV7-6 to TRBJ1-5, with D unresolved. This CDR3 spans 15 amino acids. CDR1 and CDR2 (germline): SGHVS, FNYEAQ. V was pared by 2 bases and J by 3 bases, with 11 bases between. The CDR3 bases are TGTGCCAGCAGCTTATCGCGCGGTCCCAATCAGCCCCAGCATTTT. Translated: CASSLSRGPNQPQHF.

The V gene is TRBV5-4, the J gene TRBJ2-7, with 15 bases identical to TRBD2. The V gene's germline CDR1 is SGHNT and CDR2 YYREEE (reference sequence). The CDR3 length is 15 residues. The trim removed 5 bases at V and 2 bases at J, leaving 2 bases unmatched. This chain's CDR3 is CASSGLAGGPYEQYF. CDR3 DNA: TGTGCCAGCAGTGGACTAGCGGGGGGGCCCTACGAGCAGTACTTC.

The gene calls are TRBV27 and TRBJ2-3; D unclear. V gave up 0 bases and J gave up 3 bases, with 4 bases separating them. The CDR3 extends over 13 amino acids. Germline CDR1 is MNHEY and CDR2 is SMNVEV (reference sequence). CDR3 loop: CASSLSRTDTQYF. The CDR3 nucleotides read TGTGCCAGCAGTTTATCGAGAACAGATACGCAGTATTTT.

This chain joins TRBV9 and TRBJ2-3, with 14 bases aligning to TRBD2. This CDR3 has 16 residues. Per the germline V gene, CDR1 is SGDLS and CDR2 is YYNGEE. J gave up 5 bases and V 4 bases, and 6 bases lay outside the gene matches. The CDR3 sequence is CASSTRLAGGRDTQYF. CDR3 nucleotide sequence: TGTGCCAGCAGCACACGACTAGCGGGGGGGCGAGATACGCAGTATTTT.

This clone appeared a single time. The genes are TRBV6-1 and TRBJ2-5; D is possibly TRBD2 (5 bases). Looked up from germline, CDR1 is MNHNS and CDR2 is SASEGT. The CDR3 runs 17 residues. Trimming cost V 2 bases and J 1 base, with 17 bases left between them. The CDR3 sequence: CASSESELLLAQETQYF. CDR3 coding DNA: TGTGCCAGCAGTGAATCGGAACTCCTGCTAGCCCAAGAGACCCAGTACTTC.

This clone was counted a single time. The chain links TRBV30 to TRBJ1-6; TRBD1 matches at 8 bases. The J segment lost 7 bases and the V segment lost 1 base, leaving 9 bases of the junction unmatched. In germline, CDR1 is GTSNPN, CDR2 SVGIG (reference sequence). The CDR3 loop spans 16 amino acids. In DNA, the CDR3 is TGTGCCTGGAGTGAACGACAGGGGCCGGGGAATTCACCCCTCCACTTT. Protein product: CAWSERQGPGNSPLHF.

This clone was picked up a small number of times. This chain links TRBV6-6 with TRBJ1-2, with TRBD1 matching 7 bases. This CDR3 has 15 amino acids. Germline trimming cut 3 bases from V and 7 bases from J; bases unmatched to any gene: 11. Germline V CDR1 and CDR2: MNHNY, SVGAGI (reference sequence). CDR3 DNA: TGTGCCAGCAGTTATGTGAGGGGGCAGCATGGTGGCTACACCTTC. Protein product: CASSYVRGQHGGYTF.

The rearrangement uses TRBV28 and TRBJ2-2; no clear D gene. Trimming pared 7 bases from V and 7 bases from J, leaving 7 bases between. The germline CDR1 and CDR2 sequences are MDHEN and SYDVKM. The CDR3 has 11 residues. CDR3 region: CASTYGGELFF. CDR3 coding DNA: TGTGCCAGCACCTACGGCGGGGAGCTGTTTTTT.